The 15 T cell receptor beta chains presented below share a single source sample, sequenced in a study of tumor-infiltrating lymphocytes in localized non-small cell lung cancer. TCRdb's copy holds only in-frame clones and misses some; the assay was immunoSEQ multiplex PCR. Of about 13,000 clones in the sample, 55% to 70% were seen once. Sequenced input: lung tumor tissue. The receptors derive from a human donor with non-small cell lung cancer.

The chain combines TRBV9 with TRBJ1-2; D is perhaps TRBD1 (6 bases). The CDR3 loop spans 16 amino acids. Trimming pared 2 bases from V and 4 bases from J, leaving 18 bases between. The germline gives CDR1 SGDLS, CDR2 YYNGEE. In DNA, the CDR3 is TGTGCCAGCAGCGTTCAACGCGGGGGGCCATTCTATGGCTACACCTTC. Protein: CASSVQRGGPFYGYTF. The full variable domain, rest sourced from reference TRBV9 and TRBJ1-2, is DSGVTQTPKHLITATGQRVTLRCSPRSGDLSVYWYQQSLDQGLQFLIQYYNGEERAKGNILERFSAQQFPDLHSELNLSSLELGDSALYFCASSVQRGGPFYGYTFGSGTRLTVV.

The CDR3 coding sequence is TGTGCCAGCAGCCCGGACATGGGAAGAGAGACCCAGTACTTC. Protein sequence: CASSPDMGRETQYF. The chain joins TRBV5-4 to TRBJ2-5, with D possibly being TRBD1 (5 bases). V was trimmed by 4 bases and J by 4 bases, leaving 14 bases between them. The CDR3 covers 14 residues. CDR1 and CDR2 (germline): SGHNT, YYREEE (reference sequence).

This clone is medium-sized in the sample. V gene TRBV10-2 combines with J gene TRBJ1-2; D gene ambiguous. V lost 4 bases, J lost 7 bases, and 13 bases lay in between. Germline values: CDR1 WSHSY, CDR2 SAAADI. The CDR3 consists of 13 residues. In DNA, the CDR3 is TGCGCCAGCAGTGCAAGGGTGGAGGGTGGCTACACCTTC. It specifies CASSARVEGGYTF.

The V call is TRBV20-1, the J call TRBJ2-7; D not resolved. Trimming took off 3 bases at V and 3 bases at J, with 6 bases between the two ends. CDR1 DFQATT and CDR2 SNEGSKA come from the germline V gene (reference sequence). The CDR3 runs 11 residues. The CDR3 spells CSASGDYEQYF. The CDR3 DNA sequence: TGCAGTGCTAGTGGGGACTACGAGCAGTACTTC.

The chain links TRBV5-1 to TRBJ1-4; D is perhaps TRBD1 (5 bases). The V and J ends lost 5 bases and 7 bases respectively, with 18 bases between them. The CDR3 has 15 amino acids. Per the germline V gene, CDR1 is SGHRS and CDR2 is YFSETQ. The DNA of the CDR3 is TGCGCCAGCAGAAATGTCCGGGACTCGGGTGAAAAACTGTTTTTT. Residues: CASRNVRDSGEKLFF.

This clone was detected only once. This chain joins TRBV7-2 and TRBJ1-6, with D unclear. The CDR3 is 15 residues long. Germline V gene lookup returns CDR1 SGHTA and CDR2 FQGNSA. Between the trimmed V and J ends, which lost 4 bases and 8 bases, there was a span of 15 bases. This CDR3 reads CASSSQLVSDSPLHF. CDR3 DNA: TGTGCCAGCAGCTCACAACTGGTTTCGGATTCACCCCTCCACTTT. The entire variable domain, with the rest obtained from reference TRBV7-2 and TRBJ1-6, is as follows: GAGVSQSPSNKVTEKGKDVELRCDPISGHTALYWYRQSLGQGLEFLIYFQGNSAPDKSGLPSDRFSAERTGGSVSTLTIQRTQQEDSAVYLCASSSQLVSDSPLHFGNGTRLTVT.

This clone is classed as large. J is TRBJ1-2 and V is TRBV21-1; no DNA check was done on the table's D call, TRBD1. TRBV21-1 is a known pseudogene. This CDR3 has 14 amino acids. The CDR3 bases are TGTGCCAGCAGCAAAGGCTTAAAGGGGTATGGCTACACCTTC. This encodes CASSKGLKGYGYTF.

V is TRBV7-9 and J is TRBJ2-7; 8 positions match TRBD2. This CDR3 is 15 amino acids long. Germline V gives CDR1 SEHNR, CDR2 FQNEAQ (reference sequence). J gave up 2 bases and V 5 bases, and 8 bases lay outside the gene matches. CDR3 protein: CASSLGGSGTYEQYF. The DNA of the CDR3 is TGTGCCAGCAGCCTAGGTGGTAGCGGGACCTACGAGCAGTACTTC.

Comment on this clone: Germline and junction disagree at one end, which may indicate a read error. At the DNA level, this CDR3 is encoded by other sequences in the same sample as well. This sequence joins TRBV4-3 and TRBJ1-1, with a possible D match to TRBD1 (5 bases). This CDR3 is built from 14 residues. Germline loops: CDR1 LGHNA, CDR2 YSLEER. The CDR3 reads CASSQGVGGTEAFF. Here the CDR3 DNA reads TGCGCTAGCAGCCAAGGGGTTGGGGGAACTGAAGCTTTCTTT.

The chain joins TRBV28 to TRBJ1-2, with TRBD1 as a possible D gene (5 bases). CDR1 is MDHEN and CDR2 is SYDVKM in the germline V gene. Trimming removed 5 bases at V and 4 bases at J, with 14 bases between. CDR3 length: 14 amino acids. The CDR3 DNA sequence: TGTGCCAGCAGTACCTCTGGTAGGGGCTATGGCTACACCTTC. It encodes CASSTSGRGYGYTF.

The chain is built from TRBV2 and TRBJ2-2; D not certain. Germline V gene lookup returns CDR1 SNHLY and CDR2 FYNNEI. The CDR3 spans 15 residues. V was cut by 3 bases and J by 1 base, with 9 bases left in between. The CDR3 nucleotides are TGTGCCAGCAGTGAGGGCAGTTTGAACACCGGGGAGCTGTTTTTT. It translates to CASSEGSLNTGELFF.

V gene TRBV19 combines with J gene TRBJ2-1; 8 nucleotides align to TRBD2. J gave up 4 bases and V 5 bases, and 7 bases lay outside the gene matches. CDR3 length equals 15 residues. The germline V gene has CDR1 LNHDA and CDR2 SQIVND (reference sequence). The CDR3 spells CASSASSGPYNEQFF. The DNA for the CDR3 is TGTGCCAGTAGTGCGTCTAGCGGGCCTTACAATGAGCAGTTCTTC.

V is TRBV14 and J is TRBJ2-5; D is undetermined. The J call may be in error: the DNA end matches TRBJ2-7 better. This CDR3 has 14 amino acids. Per germline, CDR1 SGHDN and CDR2 FVKESK. DNA for the CDR3: TGTGCCAGCAGCCAAGATTATGACTCTTACGAGCAGTACTTC. This gives the protein CASSQDYDSYEQYF.

The chain has TRBV6-5 and TRBJ1-2; 11 bases are shared with TRBD1. Germline CDR1 reads MNHEY; CDR2 reads SVGAGI. The CDR3 spans 15 residues. V lost 0 bases, J lost 7 bases, and 4 bases stayed unmatched. CDR3 region: CASSYSDGTGGGYTF. The CDR3 DNA follows: TGTGCCAGCAGTTACTCCGACGGGACAGGGGGTGGCTACACCTTC.

The rearrangement links TRBV10-3 to TRBJ2-1; 11 bases are shared with TRBD2. The CDR3 totals 16 residues. After removal of 2 bases from V and 5 bases from J, the junction contained 5 bases not matched to a gene. Germline loops: CDR1 ENHRY, CDR2 SYGVKD. CDR3 loop: CAISEPPGLADNEQFF. CDR3 sequence (DNA): TGTGCCATCAGTGAGCCGCCGGGACTAGCGGACAATGAGCAGTTCTTC.